Presented here are 30 T cell receptor beta chains from one specimen sequenced in a study of cytomegalovirus exposure and HLA in healthy donors. Use of 60 Vbeta and 13 Jbeta primers characterized the PCR. Only in-frame clones appear in the TCRdb table, and some are missing; sequencing was by immunoSEQ multiplex PCR. The sample has 90,000 to 150,000 clones, around 80% seen once. Sequencing was carried out using PBMCs. Every receptor here comes from a man aged 45-65 years in good health and CMV-seronegative.

The V call is TRBV6-5, the J call TRBJ2-4, with TRBD1 matching over 11 bases. V dropped 4 bases and J dropped 6; count of bases not matched to a gene: 8. The CDR3 length is 16 residues. CDR1 is MNHEY and CDR2 is SVGAGI in the germline V gene. The CDR3 DNA is TGTGCCAGCAGTTTCTTGCGGACAGGGGGCCTAAACATTCAGTACTTC. Translating gives CASSFLRTGGLNIQYF.

This chain connects TRBV5-1 to TRBJ2-7; D might be TRBD1 (6 bases). The CDR3 consists of 14 residues. The V and J ends lost 1 base and 1 base respectively, with 9 bases between them. CDR1 is SGHRS, CDR2 YFSETQ, per germline. The CDR3 nucleotides are TGCGCCAGCAGCTTGAGTGGACAGTCCTACGAGCAGTACTTC. Its translation: CASSLSGQSYEQYF. The variable domain in full, with the rest retrieved from reference TRBV5-1 and TRBJ2-7, is KAGVTQTPRYLIKTRGQQVTLSCSPISGHRSVSWYQQTPGQGLQFLFEYFSETQRNKGNFPGRFSGRQFSNSRSEMNVSTLELGDSALYLCASSLSGQSYEQYFGPGTRLTVT.

This clone has just a few counts. The rearrangement uses TRBV6-5 and TRBJ1-1, with 8 nucleotides matching TRBD1. The ends lost 6 bases at V and 3 bases at J; junction bases unmatched: 6. Germline values: CDR1 MNHEY, CDR2 SVGAGI. The length of the CDR3 is 14 residues. The CDR3 region is CASRWTGSYTEAFF. For the CDR3, the DNA is TGTGCCAGCAGATGGACAGGGAGTTACACTGAAGCTTTCTTT.

The genes are TRBV7-2 and TRBJ2-7; TRBD2 aligns across 10 bases. The CDR3 runs 15 residues. The V gene end was trimmed by 2 bases and the J gene end by 2 bases; junction bases not matched to a gene: 3. From germline, CDR1 is SGHTA and CDR2 FQGNSA. The CDR3 DNA reads TGTGCCAGCAGCTTAATCCTAGCGGGAGCCTACGAGCAGTACTTC. Protein: CASSLILAGAYEQYF.

V is TRBV2 and J is TRBJ2-3, with 12 nucleotides matching TRBD2. After removal of 6 bases from V and 4 bases from J, the junction contained 5 bases not matched to a gene. The CDR3 loop spans 15 amino acids. Germline CDR1 and CDR2: SNHLY and FYNNEI. CDR3 DNA sequence: TGTGCCAGCAGGACGACTAGCGGGAGCGCAGATACGCAGTATTTT. Amino acids: CASRTTSGSADTQYF.

This rearrangement joins TRBV2 to TRBJ2-5, with D unclear. This CDR3 region has 14 residues. V shed 5 bases and J shed 3 bases, with 13 bases lying between them. CDR1 is SNHLY, CDR2 FYNNEI, per germline. The CDR3 DNA sequence: TGTGCCAGCAGTTCTCGAGTTGTAGAAGAGACCCAGTACTTC. This encodes CASSSRVVEETQYF.

With respect to this clone: One end of the junction does not line up with germline, which may come from a read error. CDR3 region: CASSPPLGSHGIF. Here the CDR3 DNA reads TGTGCCAGCAGCCCGCCCTTGGGTTCCCACGGGATCTTC. V is TRBV7-2 and J is TRBJ2-1; D may be TRBD2 (5 bases). This CDR3 comprises 13 residues. CDR1 is SGHTA and CDR2 is FQGNSA in the germline V gene. The entire variable domain, with the rest obtained from reference TRBV7-2 and TRBJ2-1, is as follows: GAGVSQSPSNKVTEKGKDVELRCDPISGHTALYWYRQSLGQGLEFLIYFQGNSAPDKSGLPSDRFSAERTGGSVSTLTIQRTQQEDSAVYLCASSPPLGSHGIFGPGTRLTVL.

This chain joins TRBV28 and TRBJ1-6; D may be TRBD1 (6 bases). This CDR3 has 16 amino acids. The V gene lost 4 bases and the J gene lost 10 bases, with 20 bases spanning the gap. The germline V gene has CDR1 MDHEN and CDR2 SYDVKM. CDR3 sequence reads: CASSSSRAGVGSPLHF. CDR3 bases: TGTGCCAGCAGTTCCTCCCGGGCAGGGGTAGGCTCACCCCTCCACTTT.

The chain couples TRBV28 to TRBJ1-1; 8 nucleotides line up with TRBD1. CDR1 and CDR2 from the germline V gene are MDHEN and SYDVKM. V trimming: 8 bases; J trimming: 1 base; junction bases outside the gene matches: 9. The CDR3 extends over 15 amino acids. This CDR3 reads CASGHTDRENTEAFF. In DNA, the CDR3 is TGTGCCAGCGGGCACACGGACAGGGAGAACACTGAAGCTTTCTTT.

The CDR3 protein is CASSRSGLADYEQYF. CDR3 DNA: TGTGCCAGCAGCCGGTCGGGACTAGCGGACTACGAGCAGTACTTC. The chain combines TRBV4-2 with TRBJ2-7; TRBD2 matches 11 bases. J was trimmed by 3 bases and V by 4 bases; bases with no gene match: 5. The CDR3 sequence is 15 residues long. The germline CDR1 and CDR2 sequences are LGHNA and YNFKEQ.

This clone was found a few times. The chain recombines TRBV4-1 with TRBJ2-7; 9 bases match TRBD2. The V gene end was trimmed by 5 bases and the J gene end by 0 bases; junction bases not matched to a gene: 8. The CDR3 has 16 residues. Germline-derived CDR1 and CDR2 are MGHRA and YSYEKL. The CDR3 sequence is CASSTAGGLSSYEQYF. The CDR3 coding sequence is TGCGCCAGCAGCACAGCGGGGGGCCTGAGCTCCTACGAGCAGTACTTC.

The rearrangement uses TRBV9 and TRBJ2-3, with 9 bases that match TRBD2. This CDR3 has 16 amino acids. The V gene's germline CDR1 is SGDLS and CDR2 YYNGEE. The V segment lost 4 bases and the J segment 10 bases; nucleotides outside the gene matches: 16. CDR3 in amino acids: CASSPRQQVAGEAQYF. CDR3 nucleotides: TGTGCCAGCAGCCCTCGGCAGCAGGTAGCGGGAGAGGCGCAGTATTTT.

The rearrangement joins TRBV5-6 to TRBJ2-7; TRBD2 matches at 14 bases. This CDR3 has 17 amino acids. The V and J ends lost 4 bases and 5 bases, in that order; junction bases with no gene match: 11. Germline V CDR1 and CDR2: SGHDT, YYEEEE. The CDR3 here is CASSPLLTSGGGHEQYF. The DNA of the CDR3 is TGTGCCAGCAGCCCACTCCTGACTAGCGGGGGGGGACACGAGCAGTACTTC.

This clone turned up a few times. The gene calls are TRBV10-3 and TRBJ1-3, with D perhaps TRBD1 (6 bases). This CDR3 is built from 14 residues. V was trimmed by 3 bases and J by 4 bases, leaving 10 bases between them. CDR1 and CDR2 (germline): ENHRY, SYGVKD. The CDR3 DNA follows: TGTGCCATCAGTGAAGAGGACAGCGGAAACACCATATATTTT. Translated, it gives CAISEEDSGNTIYF.

The chain carries TRBV28 and TRBJ2-1, with 9 bases matching TRBD2. CDR3 length: 14 residues. Per the germline V gene, CDR1 is MDHEN and CDR2 is SYDVKM. Losses at the gene ends were 6 bases for V and 12 bases for J; bases not matched to a gene: 12. CDR3 protein: CASRTSGGYRAQFF. The CDR3 coding sequence is TGTGCCAGCAGGACTAGCGGCGGTTACAGAGCGCAGTTCTTC.

This clone appeared once. The chain employs TRBV27 and TRBJ1-4, with D tentatively TRBD1 (6 bases). Trimming took 8 bases from V and 0 from J, leaving 10 bases between them. The germline V gene has CDR1 MNHEY and CDR2 SMNVEV (reference sequence). This CDR3 is built from 14 residues. CDR3 protein: CASGRTATNEKLFF. In nucleotides, the CDR3 is TGTGCCAGCGGTCGGACAGCAACTAATGAAAAACTGTTTTTT.

This chain uses TRBV28 with TRBJ1-6, with D perhaps TRBD1 (5 bases). The CDR3 loop spans 18 amino acids. The germline gives CDR1 MDHEN, CDR2 SYDVKM. Between the trimmed V and J ends, which lost 7 bases and 7 bases, there was a span of 26 bases. As DNA, the CDR3 is TGTGCCAGCATCTTCGGGGGGGAATCAGCCGGTGAAAATTCACCCCTCCACTTT. Translated, it gives CASIFGGESAGENSPLHF.

CDR3 bases: TGTGCCAGCTCACCTAGCGGGAGGGCCCAGGGGTACGAGCAGTACTTC. Protein product: CASSPSGRAQGYEQYF. The chain links TRBV18 to TRBJ2-7, with TRBD2 matching over 11 bases. CDR1 is KGHSH, CDR2 LQKENI, per germline. CDR3 length: 16 amino acids. V lost 3 bases, J lost 4 bases, and 8 bases stayed unmatched.

The V call is TRBV9, the J call TRBJ2-1; possibly TRBD2 for D (7 bases). This CDR3 is 13 amino acids long. CDR1 is SGDLS, CDR2 YYNGEE, per germline. Trimming left V 7 bases short and J 6 bases short, with 14 bases between. The CDR3 loop reads CASGRGGGNEQFF. Written as DNA, the CDR3 is TGTGCCAGCGGGAGAGGGGGGGGCAATGAGCAGTTCTTC.

This chain uses TRBV7-2 with TRBJ2-3; 7 bases agree with TRBD2. This CDR3 is built from 16 residues. In germline, CDR1 is SGHTA, CDR2 FQGNSA. V shed 4 bases and J 4 bases; nucleotides not matched to a gene: 11. CDR3 nucleotides: TGTGCCAGCAGCTCACCAACTAGCGCGGTGGCAGATACGCAGTATTTT. Translation gives CASSSPTSAVADTQYF. Combining the CDR3 with reference TRBV7-2 and TRBJ2-3 gives the whole variable domain GAGVSQSPSNKVTEKGKDVELRCDPISGHTALYWYRQSLGQGLEFLIYFQGNSAPDKSGLPSDRFSAERTGGSVSTLTIQRTQQEDSAVYLCASSSPTSAVADTQYFGPGTRLTVL.

This rearrangement joins TRBV7-2 to TRBJ1-5, with a weak D call TRBD1 (5 bases). CDR3 length: 17 residues. Trimming shortened V by 4 bases and J by 0 bases, and 16 bases separated the two germline ends. CDR1 and CDR2 from the germline V gene are SGHTA and FQGNSA. CDR3 nucleotides: TGTGCCAGCAGCTCTCCTCTGGGGGGGGGTAGCAATCAGCCCCAGCATTTT. It codes for CASSSPLGGGSNQPQHF.

The chain is built from TRBV27 and TRBJ1-6, with D perhaps matching TRBD1 (6 bases). This CDR3 region has 15 residues. The V end was cut by 3 bases, the J end by 7 bases, with 13 bases between. Per the germline V gene, CDR1 is MNHEY and CDR2 is SMNVEV (reference sequence). CDR3 loop: CASSFSWQGNSPLHF. Here the CDR3 DNA reads TGTGCCAGCAGTTTCTCTTGGCAGGGGAATTCACCCCTCCACTTT.

V and J are TRBV10-3 and TRBJ2-5, with TRBD2 as a possible D gene (6 bases). Germline V lookup: CDR1 ENHRY, CDR2 SYGVKD. The V end was cut by 3 bases, the J end by 3 bases, with 17 bases between. The length of the CDR3 is 16 residues. CDR3 residues: CAISDVGLAIKETQYF. As DNA, the CDR3 is TGTGCCATCAGTGATGTGGGACTGGCGATCAAAGAGACCCAGTACTTC.

The chain is built from TRBV7-6 and TRBJ2-5, with 8 bases that match TRBD1. This CDR3 is built from 17 residues. The germline V gene encodes CDR1 SGHVS and CDR2 FNYEAQ. V was pared by 5 bases and J by 5 bases, with 16 bases of the junction left unmatched. CDR3 DNA sequence: TGTGCCAGCAGCGTACCGACGGGGACAGGCGTGGGGGAGACCCAGTACTTC. This translates into CASSVPTGTGVGETQYF.

The chain recombines TRBV5-1 with TRBJ1-3; D call uncertain. V was pared by 0 bases and J by 4 bases, with 11 bases between. This CDR3 contains 15 residues. From germline, CDR1 is SGHRS and CDR2 YFSETQ. CDR3 in DNA: TGCGCCAGCAGCTTGGTTGCGGGCTCGGGAAACACCATATATTTT. This gives the protein CASSLVAGSGNTIYF. Using reference TRBV5-1 and TRBJ1-3 for the parts outside the CDR3, the full variable domain is KAGVTQTPRYLIKTRGQQVTLSCSPISGHRSVSWYQQTPGQGLQFLFEYFSETQRNKGNFPGRFSGRQFSNSRSEMNVSTLELGDSALYLCASSLVAGSGNTIYFGEGSWLTVV.

The V gene is TRBV18, the J gene TRBJ1-1; no clear D gene. CDR3 length: 13 residues. The ends were cut back, 0 bases at V and 3 bases at J, with 5 bases in the middle. The germline gives CDR1 KGHSH, CDR2 LQKENI. The CDR3 loop reads CASSPPRDTEAFF. Here the CDR3 DNA reads TGTGCCAGCTCACCACCGCGGGACACTGAAGCTTTCTTT.

The genes are TRBV29-1 and TRBJ2-1; D unresolved. The CDR3 is 10 residues long. Trimming left V 4 bases short and J 12 bases short, with 10 bases between. Germline assignment: CDR1 SQVTM and CDR2 ANQGSEA. Here the CDR3 DNA reads TGCAGCGTTGGATCCATCGGGCAGTTCTTC. Protein sequence: CSVGSIGQFF.

Details on this clone: One end of the junction is discordant with germline, which a read error may explain. Different DNA sequences within this sample yield the same CDR3. V is TRBV28 and J is TRBJ1-1; 7 bases map to TRBD1. The CDR3 contains 14 residues. Germline V gives CDR1 MDHEN, CDR2 SYDVKM. The CDR3 protein is CASSSTGENTEAFF. CDR3 DNA: TGTGCCAGCAGTTCCACAGGGGAGAACACTGAGGCTTTCTTT.

This clone was seen once. This rearrangement joins TRBV11-2 to TRBJ2-7; 9 bases are shared with TRBD1. With V trimmed by 6 bases and J by 3 bases, 12 bases remained unmatched. This CDR3 has 16 residues. CDR1 and CDR2 (germline): SGHAT, FQNNGV. In DNA form, the CDR3 reads TGTGCCAGCAGTCAAACACACAGGGGGCGCATCTACGAGCAGTACTTC. This codes for CASSQTHRGRIYEQYF.

The chain joins TRBV6-5 to TRBJ2-1, with 11 bases that match TRBD1. The germline CDR1 and CDR2 sequences are MNHEY and SVGAGI. After removal of 5 bases from V and 7 bases from J, the junction contained 7 bases not matched to a gene. CDR3 size: 15 residues. CDR3 loop: CASSPGTGGLNEQFF. In DNA form, the CDR3 reads TGTGCCAGCAGTCCCGGGACAGGGGGTTTGAATGAGCAGTTCTTC.